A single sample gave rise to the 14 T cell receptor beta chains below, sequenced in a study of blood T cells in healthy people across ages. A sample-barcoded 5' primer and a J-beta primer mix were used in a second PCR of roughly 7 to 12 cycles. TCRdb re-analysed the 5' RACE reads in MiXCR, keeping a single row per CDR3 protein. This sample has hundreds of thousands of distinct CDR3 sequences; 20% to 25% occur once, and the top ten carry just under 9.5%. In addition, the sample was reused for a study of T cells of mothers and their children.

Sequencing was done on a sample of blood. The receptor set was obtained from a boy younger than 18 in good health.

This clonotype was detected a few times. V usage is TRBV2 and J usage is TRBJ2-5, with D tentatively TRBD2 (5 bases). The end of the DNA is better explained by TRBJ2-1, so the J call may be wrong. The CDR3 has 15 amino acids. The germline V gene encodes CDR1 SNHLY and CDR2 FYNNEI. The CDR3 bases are TGTGCCAGCACCCTAGTGGGGATAGCGAGGAATGAGCAGTTCTTC. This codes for CASTLVGIARNEQFF.

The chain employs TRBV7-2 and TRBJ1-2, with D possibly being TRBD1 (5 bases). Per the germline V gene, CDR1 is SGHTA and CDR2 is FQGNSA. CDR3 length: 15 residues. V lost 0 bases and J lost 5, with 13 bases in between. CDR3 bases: TGTGCCAGCAGCTTAGCGGGGGAGGTAGCGTATGGCTACACCTTC. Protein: CASSLAGEVAYGYTF.

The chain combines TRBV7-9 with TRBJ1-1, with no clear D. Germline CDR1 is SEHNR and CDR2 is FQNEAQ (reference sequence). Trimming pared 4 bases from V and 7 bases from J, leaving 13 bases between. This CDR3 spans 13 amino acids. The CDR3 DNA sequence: TGTGCCAGCAGCTCGGCTCTGATAGATGAAGCTTTCTTT. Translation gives CASSSALIDEAFF.

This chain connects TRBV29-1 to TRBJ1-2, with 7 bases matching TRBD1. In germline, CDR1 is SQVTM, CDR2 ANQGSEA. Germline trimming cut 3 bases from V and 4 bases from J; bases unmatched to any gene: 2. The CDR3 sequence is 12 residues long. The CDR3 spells CSVDQGGYGYTF. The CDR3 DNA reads TGCAGCGTTGACCAGGGGGGCTATGGCTACACCTTC.

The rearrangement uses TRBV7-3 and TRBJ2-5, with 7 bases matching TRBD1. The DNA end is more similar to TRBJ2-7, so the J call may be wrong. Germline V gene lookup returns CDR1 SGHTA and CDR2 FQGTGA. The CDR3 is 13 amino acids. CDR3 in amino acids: CASRKTGTYEQYF. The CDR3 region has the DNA TGTGCCAGCAGAAAGACAGGGACCTACGAGCAGTACTTC.

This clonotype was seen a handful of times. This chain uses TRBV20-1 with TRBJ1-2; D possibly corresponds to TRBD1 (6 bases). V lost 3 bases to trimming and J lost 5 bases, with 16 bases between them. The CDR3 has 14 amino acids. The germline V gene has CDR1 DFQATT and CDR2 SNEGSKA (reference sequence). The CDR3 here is CSASGGALGYGYTF. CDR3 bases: TGCAGTGCTAGCGGGGGGGCCTTAGGGTATGGCTACACCTTC.

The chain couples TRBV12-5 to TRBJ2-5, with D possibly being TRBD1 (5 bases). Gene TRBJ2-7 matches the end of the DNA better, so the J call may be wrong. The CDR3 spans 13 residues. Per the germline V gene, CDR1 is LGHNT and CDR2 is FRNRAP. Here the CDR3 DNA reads TGTGCTAGTGAGGGGCAGTCCTCCTACGAGCAGTACTTC. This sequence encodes CASEGQSSYEQYF.

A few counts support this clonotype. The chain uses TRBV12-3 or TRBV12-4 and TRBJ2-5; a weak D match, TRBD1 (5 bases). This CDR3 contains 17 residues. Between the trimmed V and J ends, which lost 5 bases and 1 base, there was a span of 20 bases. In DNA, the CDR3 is TGTGCCAGCAGTCCAGGACAACGAGACAGTCCCCAAGAGACCCAGTACTTC. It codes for CASSPGQRDSPQETQYF.

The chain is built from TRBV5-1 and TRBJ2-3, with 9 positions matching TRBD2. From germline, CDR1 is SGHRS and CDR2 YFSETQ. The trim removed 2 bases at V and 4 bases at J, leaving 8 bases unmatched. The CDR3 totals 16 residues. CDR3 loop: CASSLLAGGPSDTQYF. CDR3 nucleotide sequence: TGCGCCAGCAGCTTACTGGCGGGAGGGCCCTCAGATACGCAGTATTTT.

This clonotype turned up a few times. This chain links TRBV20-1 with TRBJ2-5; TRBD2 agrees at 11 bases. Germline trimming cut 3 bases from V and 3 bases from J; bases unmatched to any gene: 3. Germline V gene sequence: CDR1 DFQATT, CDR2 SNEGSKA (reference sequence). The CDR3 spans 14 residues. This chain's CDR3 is CSARPGLAEETQYF. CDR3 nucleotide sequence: TGCAGTGCTAGGCCGGGACTAGCGGAAGAGACCCAGTACTTC.

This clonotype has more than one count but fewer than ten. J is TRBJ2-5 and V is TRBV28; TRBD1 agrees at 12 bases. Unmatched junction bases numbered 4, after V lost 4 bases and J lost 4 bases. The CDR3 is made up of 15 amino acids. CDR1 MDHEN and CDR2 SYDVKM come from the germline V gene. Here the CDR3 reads CASSWGQGALETQYF. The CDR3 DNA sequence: TGTGCCAGCAGTTGGGGACAGGGGGCCCTAGAGACCCAGTACTTC.

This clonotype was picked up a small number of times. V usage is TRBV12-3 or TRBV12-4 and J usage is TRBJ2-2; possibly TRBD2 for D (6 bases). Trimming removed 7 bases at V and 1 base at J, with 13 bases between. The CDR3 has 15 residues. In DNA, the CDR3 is TGTGCCAGCACCTCGTTTAGCGGGAACACCGGGGAGCTGTTTTTT. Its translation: CASTSFSGNTGELFF.

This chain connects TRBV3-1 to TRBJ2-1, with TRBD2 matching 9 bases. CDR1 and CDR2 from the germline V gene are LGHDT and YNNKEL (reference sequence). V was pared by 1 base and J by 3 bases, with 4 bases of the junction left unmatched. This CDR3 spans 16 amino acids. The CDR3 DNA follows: TGTGCCAGCAGCCAAGTAGCGGGAGACGACTACAATGAGCAGTTCTTC. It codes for CASSQVAGDDYNEQFF.

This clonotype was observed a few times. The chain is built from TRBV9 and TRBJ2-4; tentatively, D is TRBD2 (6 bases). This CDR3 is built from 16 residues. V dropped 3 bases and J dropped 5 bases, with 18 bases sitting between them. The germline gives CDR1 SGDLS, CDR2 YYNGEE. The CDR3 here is CASSGIAEGEENIQYF. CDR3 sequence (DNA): TGTGCCAGCAGCGGGATTGCGGAAGGGGAGGAAAACATTCAGTACTTC.